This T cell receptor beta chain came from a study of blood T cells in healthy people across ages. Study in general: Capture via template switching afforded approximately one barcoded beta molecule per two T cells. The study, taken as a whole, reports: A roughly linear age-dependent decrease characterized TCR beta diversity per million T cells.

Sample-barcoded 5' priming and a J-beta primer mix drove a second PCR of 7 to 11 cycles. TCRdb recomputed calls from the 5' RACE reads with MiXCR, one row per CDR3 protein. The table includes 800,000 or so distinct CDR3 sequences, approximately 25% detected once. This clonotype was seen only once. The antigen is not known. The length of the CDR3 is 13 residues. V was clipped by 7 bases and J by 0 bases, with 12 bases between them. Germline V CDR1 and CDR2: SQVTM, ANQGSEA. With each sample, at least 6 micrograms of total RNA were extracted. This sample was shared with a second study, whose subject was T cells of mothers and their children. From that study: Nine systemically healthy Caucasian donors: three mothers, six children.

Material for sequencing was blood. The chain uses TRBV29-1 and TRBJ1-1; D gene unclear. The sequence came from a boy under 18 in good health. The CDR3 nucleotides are TGCAGCGCCCTGACCCTAATGAACACTGAAGCTTTCTTT. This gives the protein CSALTLMNTEAFF.